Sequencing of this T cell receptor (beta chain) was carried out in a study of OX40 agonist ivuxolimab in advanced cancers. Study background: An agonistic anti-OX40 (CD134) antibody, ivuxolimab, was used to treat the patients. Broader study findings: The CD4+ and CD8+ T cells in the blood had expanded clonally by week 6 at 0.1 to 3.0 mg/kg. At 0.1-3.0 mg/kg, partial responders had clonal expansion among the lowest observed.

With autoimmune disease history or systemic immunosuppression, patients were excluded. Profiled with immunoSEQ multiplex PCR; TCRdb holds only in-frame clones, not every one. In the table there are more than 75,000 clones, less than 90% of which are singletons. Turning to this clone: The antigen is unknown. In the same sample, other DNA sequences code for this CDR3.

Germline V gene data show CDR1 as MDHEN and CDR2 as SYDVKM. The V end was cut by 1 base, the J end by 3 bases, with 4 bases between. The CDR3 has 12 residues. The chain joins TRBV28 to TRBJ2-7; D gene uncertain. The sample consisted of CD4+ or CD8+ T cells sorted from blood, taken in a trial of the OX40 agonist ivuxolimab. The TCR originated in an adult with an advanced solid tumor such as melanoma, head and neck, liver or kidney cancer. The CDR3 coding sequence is TGTGCCAGCAGTTTATACAGCTACGAGCAGTACTTC. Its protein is CASSLYSYEQYF.